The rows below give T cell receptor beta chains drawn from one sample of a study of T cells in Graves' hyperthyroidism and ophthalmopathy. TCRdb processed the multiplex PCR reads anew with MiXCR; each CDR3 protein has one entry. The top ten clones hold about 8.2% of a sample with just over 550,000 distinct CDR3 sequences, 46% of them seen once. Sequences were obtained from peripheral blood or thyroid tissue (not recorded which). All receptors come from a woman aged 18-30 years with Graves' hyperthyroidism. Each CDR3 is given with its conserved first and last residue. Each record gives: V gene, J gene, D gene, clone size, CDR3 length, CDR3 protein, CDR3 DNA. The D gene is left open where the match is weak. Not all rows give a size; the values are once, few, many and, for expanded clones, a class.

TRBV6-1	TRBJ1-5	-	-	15	CASSPTRYSNQPQHF	TGTGCCAGCAGTCCGACTCGGTATAGCAATCAGCCCCAGCATTTT
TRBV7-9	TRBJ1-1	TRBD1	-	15	CASSPTGGKDTEAFF	TGTGCCAGCAGCCCGACAGGGGGCAAGGACACTGAAGCTTTCTTT
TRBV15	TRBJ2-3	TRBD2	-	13	CASRQREADTQYF	TGTGCCAGCCGCCAGCGGGAGGCAGATACGCAGTATTTT
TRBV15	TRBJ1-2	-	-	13	CASSWEGGDGYTF	TGTGCCAGCAGTTGGGAGGGGGGAGATGGCTACACCTTC
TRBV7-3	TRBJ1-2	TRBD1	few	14	CASSPRQGAFGYTF	TGTGCCAGCAGCCCCCGACAGGGGGCGTTTGGCTACACCTTC
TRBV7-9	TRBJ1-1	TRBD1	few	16	CASSSPGQRTNTEAFF	TGTGCCAGCAGCTCGCCGGGACAGAGAACAAACACTGAAGCTTTCTTT
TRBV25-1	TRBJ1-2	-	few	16	CASSWTQQGILYGYTF	TGTGCCAGCAGTTGGACGCAGCAAGGGATCCTCTATGGCTACACCTTC
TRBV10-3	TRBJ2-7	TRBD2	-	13	CATGTSGPYEQYF	TGTGCCACGGGGACTAGCGGGCCCTACGAGCAGTACTTC
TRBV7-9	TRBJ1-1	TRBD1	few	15	CASSLLTGLNTEAFF	TGTGCCAGCAGCTTATTGACAGGGTTGAACACTGAAGCTTTCTTT
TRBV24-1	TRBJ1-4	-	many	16	CATSDFNSVVTEKLFF	TGTGCCACCAGTGATTTTAATTCGGTCGTTACCGAAAAACTGTTTTTT
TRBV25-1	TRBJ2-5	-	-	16	CASSDPRMSDQETQYF	TGTGCCAGCAGTGATCCTAGGATGTCGGATCAAGAGACCCAGTACTTC
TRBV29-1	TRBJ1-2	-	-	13	CSAQPGLSGGYTF	TGCAGTGCCCAACCCGGACTTAGCGGTGGCTACACCTTC
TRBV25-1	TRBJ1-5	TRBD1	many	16	CASSVGGTGGYQPQHF	TGTGCCAGCAGTGTAGGGGGGACAGGGGGGTACCAGCCCCAGCATTTT
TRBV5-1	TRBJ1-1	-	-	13	CASSSDRTSEAFF	TGCGCCAGCAGCTCCGACAGGACCTCTGAAGCTTTCTTT
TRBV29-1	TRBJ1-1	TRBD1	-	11	CSAAGTGFAFF	TGCAGCGCAGCCGGGACAGGTTTCGCTTTCTTT
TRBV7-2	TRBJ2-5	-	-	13	CASSKSGYETQYF	TGTGCCAGCAGCAAATCCGGATATGAGACCCAGTACTTC
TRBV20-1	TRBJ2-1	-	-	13	CSARTGRYNEQFF	TGCAGTGCTAGGACCGGGCGATACAATGAGCAGTTCTTC
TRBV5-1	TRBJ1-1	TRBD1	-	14	CASSYGQGDTEAFF	TGCGCCAGCAGCTATGGACAGGGAGACACTGAAGCTTTCTTT
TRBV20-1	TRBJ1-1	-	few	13	CSARDEARTEAFF	TGCAGTGCTAGAGATGAGGCGCGCACTGAAGCTTTCTTT
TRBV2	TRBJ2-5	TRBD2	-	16	CASSRTSGAQAGELYF	TGTGCCAGCAGTCGAACTAGCGGCGCTCAGGCCGGGGAGCTGTACTTC
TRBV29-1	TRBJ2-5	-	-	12	CSVEGDPGTQYF	TGCAGCGTTGAGGGGGACCCGGGGACCCAGTACTTC
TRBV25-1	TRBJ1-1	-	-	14	CASSPHGSDPEAFF	TGTGCCAGCAGTCCTCATGGGTCCGACCCTGAAGCTTTCTTT
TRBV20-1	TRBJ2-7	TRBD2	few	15	CSARPGLADIYEQYF	TGCAGTGCTAGGCCAGGCCTAGCGGATATCTACGAGCAGTACTTC
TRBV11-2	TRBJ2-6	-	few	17	CASSLRPTDTGANVLTF	TGTGCCAGCAGCTTAAGACCGACAGATACTGGGGCCAACGTCCTGACTTTC